Presented here are 8 T cell receptor beta chains from one specimen sequenced in a study of cytomegalovirus exposure and HLA in healthy donors. PCR involved 60 Vbeta and 13 Jbeta primers. Profiled with immunoSEQ multiplex PCR; TCRdb holds only in-frame clones, not every one. The sample carries around 120,000 clones, less than 80% recorded once. Specimen: PBMCs. These TCRs come from a woman aged 50 to 60 in good health and CMV-seropositive.

The chain recombines TRBV5-6 with TRBJ2-1, with a possible D match to TRBD1 (6 bases). CDR1 SGHDT and CDR2 YYEEEE come from the germline V gene. The CDR3 is made up of 11 amino acids. Between the trimmed V and J ends, which lost 5 bases and 11 bases, there was a span of 11 bases. CDR3 amino acids: CASSLQGQQFF. CDR3 DNA sequence: TGTGCCAGCAGTTTACAGGGTCAGCAGTTCTTC.

The sample holds a few counts of this clone. CDR3 in DNA: TGCGCCAGCAGCTTGGGCGACAGTTCTGACGAGCAGTACTTC. This translates into CASSLGDSSDEQYF. J is TRBJ2-7 and V is TRBV5-1, with D possibly being TRBD1 (5 bases). The germline CDR1 and CDR2 sequences are SGHRS and YFSETQ. The CDR3 loop spans 14 amino acids. V dropped 0 bases and J dropped 5 bases, with 12 bases sitting between them.

V usage is TRBV5-8 and J usage is TRBJ2-7; D is uncertain. Trimming removed 1 base from V and 2 bases from J, with 7 bases in between. This CDR3 spans 13 amino acids. Per the germline V gene, CDR1 is SGHTS and CDR2 is YDEGEE. For the CDR3, the DNA is TGTGCCAGCAGCTTGCCCGCGACCTACGAGCAGTACTTC. This gives the protein CASSLPATYEQYF.

V usage is TRBV2 and J usage is TRBJ2-2; TRBD1 agrees at 7 bases. Trimming took 5 bases from V and 6 from J; bases not matched to a gene: 9. The CDR3 has 15 residues. Looked up from germline, CDR1 is SNHLY and CDR2 is FYNNEI. This chain's CDR3 is CASSMRQGSSGELFF. In DNA, the CDR3 is TGTGCCAGCAGTATGAGACAGGGTTCATCCGGGGAGCTGTTTTTT.

This clone appeared a few times. The chain recombines TRBV28 with TRBJ2-7; 7 bases map to TRBD1. Germline values: CDR1 MDHEN, CDR2 SYDVKM. The CDR3 spans 15 residues. V dropped 5 bases and J dropped 1; count of bases not matched to a gene: 8. CDR3 sequence (DNA): TGTGCCAGCAGTCCGGGGACAGAAACTTCCTACGAGCAGTACTTC. It encodes CASSPGTETSYEQYF.

The CDR3 nucleotides read TGCAGCGTTGAAGATCGGCACAGGGCTACCTCCTCTGGAAACACCATATATTTT. Its translation is CSVEDRHRATSSGNTIYF. The rearrangement links TRBV29-1 to TRBJ1-3; D is perhaps TRBD1 (6 bases). The germline V gene encodes CDR1 SQVTM and CDR2 ANQGSEA. The CDR3 has 18 residues. The V end was cut by 0 bases, the J end by 0 bases, with 18 bases between.

V is TRBV4-1 and J is TRBJ1-5; 7 bases line up with TRBD1. V trimming: 1 base; J trimming: 2 bases; junction bases outside the gene matches: 8. From germline, CDR1 is MGHRA and CDR2 YSYEKL. The CDR3 covers 17 residues. The CDR3 loop reads CASSQVSSGQGNQPQHF. The CDR3, as DNA: TGCGCCAGCAGCCAAGTTAGTAGCGGACAGGGCAATCAGCCCCAGCATTTT.

The chain has TRBV18 and TRBJ2-7; TRBD1 agrees at 7 bases. In germline, CDR1 is KGHSH, CDR2 LQKENI. V was clipped by 4 bases and J by 6 bases; unmatched bases: 6. There are 13 residues in the CDR3. CDR3 sequence: CASSQSGTAEQYF. In DNA form, the CDR3 reads TGTGCCAGCTCACAATCCGGGACAGCCGAGCAGTACTTC. The variable domain in full, completed from reference TRBV18 and TRBJ2-7, reads NAGVMQNPRHLVRRRGQEARLRCSPMKGHSHVYWYRQLPEEGLKFMVYLQKENIIDESGMPKERFSAEFPKEGPSILRIQQVVRGDSAAYFCASSQSGTAEQYFGPGTRLTVT.